The text below deals with one T cell receptor (beta chain). This entry is derived from a study of blood T cell repertoires in COVID-19. Study summary: Whether acute or convalescent, the COVID-19 samples came from the United States, Italy and Spain. T cells, B-cell-depleted T cells, or PBMCs supplied cDNA or gDNA.

Assay used: immunoSEQ multiplex PCR; TCRdb lists only in-frame clones, some missing. The table lists 90,000 to 110,000 clones, 65% to 90% of them singletons. The V end was cut by 6 bases, the J end by 4 bases, with 24 bases between. Per the germline V gene, CDR1 is LNHDA and CDR2 is SQIVND (reference sequence). The CDR3 runs to 17 residues. Sequenced material: peripheral blood. The genes are TRBV19 and TRBJ2-5; a weak D match, TRBD2 (7 bases). This TCR was sampled from a man older than 75 with acute or convalescent COVID-19. The CDR3 spells CASSRTAGDRRGETQYF. As DNA, the CDR3 is TGTGCCAGTAGCCGAACCGCGGGAGACAGGAGGGGAGAGACCCAGTACTTC.